The TCR beta chain under discussion was sequenced for a study of blood T cells in healthy people across ages. Researchers report isolating at least 6.5 million PBMCs per sample. It was with a sample-barcoded 5' primer and a J-beta primer mix that a second PCR of about 6 to 12 cycles was run. A template-switch adaptor with 12 random nucleotides tagged each cDNA molecule. The study obtained at least 3 million CDR3-containing paired-end reads from every sample. TCRdb re-derived calls from the 5' RACE reads in MiXCR, one entry per CDR3 protein. Of more than 800,000 distinct CDR3 sequences in the sample, around 26% were seen once. Ten or more counts support this clonotype. This clonotype originated in a woman at least 80 years old in good health. The material sequenced was blood.

CDR3 sequence: CASSLARDRVRDEQFF. The DNA for the CDR3 is TGTGCCAGCAGTTTGGCCCGAGACAGGGTAAGAGATGAGCAGTTCTTC. The chain couples TRBV12-3 or TRBV12-4 to TRBJ2-1; 7 bases map to TRBD1. V gave up 3 bases and J gave up 8 bases; unmatched junction bases: 13. The CDR3 is 16 amino acids.